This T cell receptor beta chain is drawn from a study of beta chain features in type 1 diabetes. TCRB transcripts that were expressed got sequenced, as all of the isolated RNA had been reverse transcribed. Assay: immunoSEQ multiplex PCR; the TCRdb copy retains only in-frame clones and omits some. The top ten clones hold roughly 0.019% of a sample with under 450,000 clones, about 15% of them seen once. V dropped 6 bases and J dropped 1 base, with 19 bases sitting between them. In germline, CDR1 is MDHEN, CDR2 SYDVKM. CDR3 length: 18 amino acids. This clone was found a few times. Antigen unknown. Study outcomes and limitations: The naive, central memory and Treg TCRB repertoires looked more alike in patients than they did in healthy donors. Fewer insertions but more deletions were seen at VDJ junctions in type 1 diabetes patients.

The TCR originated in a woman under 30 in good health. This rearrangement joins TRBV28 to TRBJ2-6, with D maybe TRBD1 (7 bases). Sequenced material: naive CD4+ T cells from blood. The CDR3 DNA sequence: TGTGCCAGCAGCCCTAGCAGGGGGGTCCAGTCTGGGGCCAACGTCCTGACTTTC. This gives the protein CASSPSRGVQSGANVLTF.